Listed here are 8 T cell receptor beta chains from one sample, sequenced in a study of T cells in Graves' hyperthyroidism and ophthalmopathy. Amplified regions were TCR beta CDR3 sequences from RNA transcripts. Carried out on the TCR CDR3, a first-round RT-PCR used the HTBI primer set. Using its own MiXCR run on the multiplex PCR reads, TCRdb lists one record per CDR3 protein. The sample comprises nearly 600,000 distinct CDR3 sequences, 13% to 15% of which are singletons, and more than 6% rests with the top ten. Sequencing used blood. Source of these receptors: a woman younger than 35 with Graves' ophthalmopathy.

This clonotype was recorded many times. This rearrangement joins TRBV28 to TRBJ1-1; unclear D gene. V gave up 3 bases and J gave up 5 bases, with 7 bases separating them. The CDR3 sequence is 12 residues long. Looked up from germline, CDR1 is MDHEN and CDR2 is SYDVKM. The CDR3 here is CASSFGWTEAFF. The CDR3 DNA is TGTGCCAGCAGTTTTGGGTGGACTGAAGCTTTCTTT.

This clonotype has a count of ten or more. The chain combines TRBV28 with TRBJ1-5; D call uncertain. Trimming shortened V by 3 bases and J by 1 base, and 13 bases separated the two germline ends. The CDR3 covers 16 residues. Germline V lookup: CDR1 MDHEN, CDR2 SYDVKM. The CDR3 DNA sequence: TGTGCCAGCAGTTTCCGAAGGTTTGGCAGCAATCAGCCCCAGCATTTT. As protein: CASSFRRFGSNQPQHF.

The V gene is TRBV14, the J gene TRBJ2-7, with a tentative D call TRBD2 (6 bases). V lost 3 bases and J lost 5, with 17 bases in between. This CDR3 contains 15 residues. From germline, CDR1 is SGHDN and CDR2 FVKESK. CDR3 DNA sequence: TGTGCCAGCAGCCAGGAGGGCGGGAACCCACACGAGCAGTACTTC. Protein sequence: CASSQEGGNPHEQYF.

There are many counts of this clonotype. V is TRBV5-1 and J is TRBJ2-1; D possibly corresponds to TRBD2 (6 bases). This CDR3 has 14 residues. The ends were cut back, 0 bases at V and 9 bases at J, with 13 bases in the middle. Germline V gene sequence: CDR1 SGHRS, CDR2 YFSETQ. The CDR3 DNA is TGCGCCAGCAGCTTGGGACTAGAAACCGGTGAGCAGTTCTTC. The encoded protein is CASSLGLETGEQFF.

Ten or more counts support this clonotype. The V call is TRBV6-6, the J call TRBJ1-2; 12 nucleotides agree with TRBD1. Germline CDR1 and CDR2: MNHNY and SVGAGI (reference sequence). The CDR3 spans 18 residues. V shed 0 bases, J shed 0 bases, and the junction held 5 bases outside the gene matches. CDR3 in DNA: TGTGCCAGCAGTTACTCGGGACAGGGGGCAACTGCTAACTATGGCTACACCTTC. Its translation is CASSYSGQGATANYGYTF.

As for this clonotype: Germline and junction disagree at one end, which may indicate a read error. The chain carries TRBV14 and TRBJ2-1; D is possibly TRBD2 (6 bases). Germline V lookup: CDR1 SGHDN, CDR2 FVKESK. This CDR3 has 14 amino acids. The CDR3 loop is CASSQAGAYNEQFF. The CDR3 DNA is TGTGCCAGCAGCCAAGCGGGAGCCTATAATGAGCAGTTCTTC.

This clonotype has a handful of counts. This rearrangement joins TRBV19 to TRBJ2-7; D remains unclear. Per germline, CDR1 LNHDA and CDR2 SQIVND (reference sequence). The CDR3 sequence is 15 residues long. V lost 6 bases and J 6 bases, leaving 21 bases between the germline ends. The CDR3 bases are TGTGCCAGTAGGGGCAGACTTGGGCTAGGGCTCGAGCAGTACTTC. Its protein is CASRGRLGLGLEQYF.

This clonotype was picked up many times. CDR3 nucleotide sequence: TGTGCCAGCAGTTTATCGGTAGGGCGAGGCTACACCTTC. Encoded protein: CASSLSVGRGYTF. This chain uses TRBV28 with TRBJ1-2; D gene unclear. Germline V gene data show CDR1 as MDHEN and CDR2 as SYDVKM. The CDR3 is made up of 13 amino acids. Trimming took off 1 base at V and 8 bases at J, with 11 bases between the two ends.